The entry below describes one T cell receptor beta chain. As yet, its antigen is unknown. PCR amplification relied on 60 Vbeta primers (plus 13 Jbeta primers). Method: immunoSEQ multiplex PCR; TCRdb's copy keeps in-frame clones and lacks some. Of 75,000 to 100,000 clones listed, roughly 80% are singletons. These data belong to a study of cytomegalovirus exposure and HLA in healthy donors. Germline V gene data show CDR1 as MNHEY and CDR2 as SVGAGI. Trimming pared 6 bases from V and 3 bases from J, leaving 15 bases between. This CDR3 comprises 14 residues. Study outcomes and limitations: What TCR beta sequences reportedly achieved was accurate prediction of HLA-A and HLA-B alleles in most subjects. As a later analysis revealed, most CMV-associated TCR beta chains appeared HLA-restricted.

Sequenced input: PBMCs. The sequence derives from a man in his 60s in good health and CMV-seropositive. V gene TRBV6-5 combines with J gene TRBJ2-7; D is perhaps TRBD2 (6 bases). The CDR3 loop reads CASRNLGGNYEQYF. Here the CDR3 DNA reads TGTGCCAGCAGGAACTTGGGAGGAAACTACGAGCAGTACTTC.